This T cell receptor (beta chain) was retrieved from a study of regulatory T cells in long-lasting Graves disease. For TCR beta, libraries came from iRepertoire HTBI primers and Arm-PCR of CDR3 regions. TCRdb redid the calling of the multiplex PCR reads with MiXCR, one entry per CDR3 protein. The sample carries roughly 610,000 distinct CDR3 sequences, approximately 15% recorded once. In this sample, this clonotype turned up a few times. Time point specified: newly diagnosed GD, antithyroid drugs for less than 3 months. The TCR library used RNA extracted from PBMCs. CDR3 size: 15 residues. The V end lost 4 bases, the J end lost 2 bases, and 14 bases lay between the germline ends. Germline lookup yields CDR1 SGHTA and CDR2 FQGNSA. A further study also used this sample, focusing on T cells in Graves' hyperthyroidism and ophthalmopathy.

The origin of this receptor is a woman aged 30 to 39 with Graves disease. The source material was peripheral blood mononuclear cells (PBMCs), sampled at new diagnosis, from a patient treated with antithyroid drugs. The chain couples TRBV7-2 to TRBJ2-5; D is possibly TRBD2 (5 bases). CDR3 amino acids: CASSYYGLTQETQYF. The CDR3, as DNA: TGTGCCAGCAGCTACTACGGACTCACTCAAGAGACCCAGTACTTC.